This TCR beta chain was sequenced in a study of lymphopenia after photon versus proton radiotherapy (dated by TCRdb to the late 2010s). Study-level background: In patients with gastrointestinal tumors who developed high-grade lymphopenia, the study compared the immunological effects of photon radiation therapy with those of proton radiation therapy. The 15 to 20 patients in the cohort had gastrointestinal tumors, were treated with either photon or proton therapy, and subsequently developed lymphopenia. The study was designed to characterize how the impact on the immune system differs between the two radiation modalities. Results and caveats for the whole study, not just this receptor: Across the cohort, a larger post-nadir drop in TCR diversity was inversely correlated with overall survival time among patients who died. Proton-treated patients stayed relatively stable during treatment, while photon-treated patients lost naive T cells and TCR diversity and gained effector/memory populations. The authors looked at the survival association only in patients who died, and they framed better survival with proton therapy as a possibility rather than a demonstrated result. After the lymphocyte count nadir, photon-treated repertoires showed oligoclonal expansion, especially of CD8+ Temra cells, which drove the drop in diversity.

Comments on this clone: The antigen it recognizes is unknown. Base quality data are lacking; no much larger clone is found one base away.

Library preparation employed the immunoSEQ multiplex PCR assay. T cell repertoires were profiled by deep sequencing of rearranged TCR beta loci, alongside multiparametric flow cytometry. The source is immuneACCESS, and TCRdb retained only in-frame sequences with V and J called. Part of the clones is not carried over; for the studies checked, unresolved V genes explain less than half of this, and the remainder is unexplained. Across this sample there are around 25,000 clones, with 85% seen only once. Around 5.2% of the sample is taken by the ten largest. The germline V end is reduced by 8 bases and the J end by 5 bases; junction bases left unmatched: 9. The germline V gene encodes CDR1 LNHDA and CDR2 SQIVND (reference sequence). Counted from cysteine to phenylalanine, this CDR3 has 14 amino acids. Only the CDR3 region is kept as DNA, spanning 42 bases read in frame from base 1.

Source: peripheral blood, taken from a patient treated with photon-based radiotherapy. This TCR was recovered from a man younger than 45 with gastric cancer. The chain uses TRBV19 and TRBJ2-3; 8 bases in between match TRBD1. The CDR3 amino acid sequence is: CASGVDRGVDTQYF. The sequence in DNA is TGTGCCAGTGGGGTAGACAGGGGAGTAGATACGCAGTATTTT.